In this sample, the clone carrying this T cell receptor beta chain turned up a few times. Its antigen is unidentified. A single record per CDR3 protein comes from TCRdb applying MiXCR to the RT-PCR reads. This sample has some 500,000 distinct CDR3 sequences, with about 17% found just once. This record belongs to a study of response to subunit inactivated influenza vaccine. General observations from the study: Authors suggested that a seasonal influenza vaccination recruits few new T cells each time.

The CDR3 runs to 15 residues. With 5 bases clipped from V and 10 bases from J, the junction kept 12 bases outside the gene matches. Germline loops: CDR1 SGHRS, CDR2 YFSETQ. This TCR was sampled from a man aged 45-69 years who received an inactivated influenza vaccine. The gene calls are TRBV5-1 and TRBJ1-6; TRBD1 matches at 7 bases. This specimen consisted of CD4+ T cells sorted from PBMCs, obtained approximately 25 months after vaccination. In nucleotides, the CDR3 is TGCGCCAGCAGGGTCGGACAGGCGTTTCGGTCACCCCTCCACTTT. Its protein product is CASRVGQAFRSPLHF.